This T cell receptor beta chain was observed in a study of shared clonotypes between healthy human individuals. The wider study: The study enrolled a couple of women and a few men aged 18 to 49. Per donor, CD8 memory used one plate, CD8 naive used two, CD4 memory used three and CD4 naive used three.

Study outcomes and limitations: Only a few donors were included, so the genetic and exposure-history diversity represented was limited.

Germline V CDR1 and CDR2: SGHRS, YFSETQ. The CDR3 is 11 amino acids. The V and J ends lost 5 bases and 6 bases respectively, with 6 bases between them. This clone was recorded a few times. The target antigen is unknown. At deep level, the assay was performed. The assay was immunoSEQ multiplex PCR, and TCRdb's table has in-frame clones only and misses some. The sample shows about 79,000 clones, about 65% of them seen only once. The specimen sequenced was memory CD8+ T cells sorted from blood. The subset is: CD45RO+ cells pooled with CCR7-negative TemRA cells. The receptor was isolated from a man aged 25 to 45 in good health. The chain carries TRBV5-1 and TRBJ2-1; no clear D gene. CDR3 in amino acids: CASSGTNEQFF. Here the CDR3 DNA reads TGCGCCAGCAGTGGAACCAATGAGCAGTTCTTC.